This TCR beta chain was captured by sequencing in a study of a mutant IDH1 vaccine in newly diagnosed glioma. Time point denoted: week 35, safety follow-up. In the vaccine, a single dose held 300 ug of the mutant IDH1 20-mer peptide, along with topical imiquimod. Patients had eight vaccinations, in weeks 1, 3, 5, 7, 11, 15, 19 and 23. As concerns this clone: Its antigen is still unknown.

The method was immunoSEQ multiplex PCR; TCRdb's version includes in-frame clones alone and lacks a portion of them. The sample yields around 44,000 clones, 79% seen once. The specimen comprised PBMCs, sampled from a glioma patient whose treatment included an IDH1 peptide vaccine. The receptor comes from a man aged 35-49 years with glioma.

The CDR3 protein is CASSHPGGLRTEAFF. CDR3 nucleotide sequence: TGCGCCAGCAGCCATCCAGGGGGCCTCCGCACTGAAGCTTTCTTT. The chain recombines TRBV4-1 with TRBJ1-1, with 8 bases that match TRBD1. J lost 4 bases, V lost 3 bases, and 7 bases had no gene match. From germline, CDR1 is MGHRA and CDR2 YSYEKL. The CDR3 spans 15 residues.